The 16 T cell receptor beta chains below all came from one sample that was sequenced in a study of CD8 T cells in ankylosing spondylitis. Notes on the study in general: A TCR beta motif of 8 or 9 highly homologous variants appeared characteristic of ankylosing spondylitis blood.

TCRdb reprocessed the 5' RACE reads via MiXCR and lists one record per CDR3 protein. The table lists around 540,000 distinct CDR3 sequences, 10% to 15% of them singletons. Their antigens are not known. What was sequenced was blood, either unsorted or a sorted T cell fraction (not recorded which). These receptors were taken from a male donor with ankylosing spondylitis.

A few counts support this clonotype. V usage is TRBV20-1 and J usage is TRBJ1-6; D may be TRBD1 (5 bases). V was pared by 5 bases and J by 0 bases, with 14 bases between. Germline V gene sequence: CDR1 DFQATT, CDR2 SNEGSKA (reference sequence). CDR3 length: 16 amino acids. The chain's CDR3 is CSAEIPGGSYNSPLHF. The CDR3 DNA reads TGCAGTGCTGAAATACCGGGGGGCTCCTATAATTCACCCCTCCACTTT.

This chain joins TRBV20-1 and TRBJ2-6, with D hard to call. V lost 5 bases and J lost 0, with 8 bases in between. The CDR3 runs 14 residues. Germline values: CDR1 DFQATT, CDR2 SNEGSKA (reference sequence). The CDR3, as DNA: TGCAGTGCTGGTGAAAGCTCTGGGGCCAACGTCCTGACTTTC. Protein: CSAGESSGANVLTF.

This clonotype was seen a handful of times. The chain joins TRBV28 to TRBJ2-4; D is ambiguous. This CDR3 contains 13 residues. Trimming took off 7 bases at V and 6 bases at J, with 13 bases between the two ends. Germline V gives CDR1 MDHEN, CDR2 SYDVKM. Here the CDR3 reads CASIRISGNIQYF. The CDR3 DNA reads TGTGCCAGCATCAGAATCTCAGGAAACATTCAGTACTTC.

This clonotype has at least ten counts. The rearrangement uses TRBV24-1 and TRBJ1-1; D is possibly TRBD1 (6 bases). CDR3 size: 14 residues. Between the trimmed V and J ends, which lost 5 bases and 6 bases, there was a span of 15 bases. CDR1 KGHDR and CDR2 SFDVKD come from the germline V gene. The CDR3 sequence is CATSGLDRSAEAFF. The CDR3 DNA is TGTGCCACCAGTGGGCTCGACAGGTCCGCTGAAGCTTTCTTT.

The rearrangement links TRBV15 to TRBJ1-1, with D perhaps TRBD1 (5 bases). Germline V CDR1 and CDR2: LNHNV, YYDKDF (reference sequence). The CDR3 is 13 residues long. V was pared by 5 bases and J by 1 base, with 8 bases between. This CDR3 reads CATSLDKNTEAFF. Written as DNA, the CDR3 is TGTGCCACCAGCTTGGACAAGAACACTGAAGCTTTCTTT.

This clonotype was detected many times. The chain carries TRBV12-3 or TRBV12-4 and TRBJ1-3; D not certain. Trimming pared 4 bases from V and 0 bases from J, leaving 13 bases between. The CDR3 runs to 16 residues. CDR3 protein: CASSSWTDFSGNTIYF. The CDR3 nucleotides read TGTGCCAGCAGTTCTTGGACTGACTTCTCTGGAAACACCATATATTTT.

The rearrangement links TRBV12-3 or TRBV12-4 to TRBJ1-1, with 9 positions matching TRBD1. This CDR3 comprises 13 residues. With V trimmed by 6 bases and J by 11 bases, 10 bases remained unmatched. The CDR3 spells CASSPEQGAGAFF. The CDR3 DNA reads TGTGCCAGCAGCCCTGAACAGGGGGCAGGGGCTTTCTTT.

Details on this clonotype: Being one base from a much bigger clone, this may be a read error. CDR3 bases: TGTACCAGCAGCCCAGGGGGGCACACCGGGGAGCTGTTTTTT. Its protein is CTSSPGGHTGELFF. V and J are TRBV11-3 and TRBJ2-2; the D gene is possibly TRBD1 (7 bases). This CDR3 spans 14 amino acids. Germline CDR1 reads SGHNT; CDR2 reads YENEEA.

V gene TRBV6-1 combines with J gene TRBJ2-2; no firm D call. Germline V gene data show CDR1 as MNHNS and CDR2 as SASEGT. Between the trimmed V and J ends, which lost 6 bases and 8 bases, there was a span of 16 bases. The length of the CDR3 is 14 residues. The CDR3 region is CASRPMLGAGELFF. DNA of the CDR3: TGTGCCAGCAGGCCTATGTTGGGTGCGGGGGAGCTGTTTTTT.

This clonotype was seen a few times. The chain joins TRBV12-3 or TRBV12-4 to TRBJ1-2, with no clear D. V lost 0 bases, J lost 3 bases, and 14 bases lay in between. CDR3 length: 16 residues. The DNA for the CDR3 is TGTGCCAGCAGTTTAGCGCACGGGTCGGCTGACTATGGCTACACCTTC. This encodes CASSLAHGSADYGYTF.

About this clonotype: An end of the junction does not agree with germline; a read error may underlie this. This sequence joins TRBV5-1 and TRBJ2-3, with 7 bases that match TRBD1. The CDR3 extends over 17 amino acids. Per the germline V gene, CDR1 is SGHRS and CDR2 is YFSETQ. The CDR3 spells CASSLVGTAPSTDTRYF. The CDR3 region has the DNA TGCGCCAGCAGCTTGGTTGGGACAGCACCTAGCACAGATACGCGGTATTTT. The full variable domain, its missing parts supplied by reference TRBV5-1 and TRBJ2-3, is KAGVTQTPRYLIKTRGQQVTLSCSPISGHRSVSWYQQTPGQGLQFLFEYFSETQRNKGNFPGRFSGRQFSNSRSEMNVSTLELGDSALYLCASSLVGTAPSTDTRYFGPGTRLTVL.

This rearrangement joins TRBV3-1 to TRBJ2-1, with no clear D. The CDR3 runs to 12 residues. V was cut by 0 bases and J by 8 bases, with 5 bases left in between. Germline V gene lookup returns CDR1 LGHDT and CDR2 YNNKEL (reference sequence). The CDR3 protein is CASSQEAYEQFF. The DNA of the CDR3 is TGTGCCAGCAGCCAAGAGGCTTATGAGCAGTTCTTC.

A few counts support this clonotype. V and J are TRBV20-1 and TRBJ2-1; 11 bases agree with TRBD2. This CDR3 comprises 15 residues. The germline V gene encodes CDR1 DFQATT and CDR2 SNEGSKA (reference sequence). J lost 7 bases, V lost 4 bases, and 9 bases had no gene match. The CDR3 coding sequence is TGCAGTGCTACCCTACTAGCGGGAGATTGGAATGAGCAGTTCTTC. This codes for CSATLLAGDWNEQFF.

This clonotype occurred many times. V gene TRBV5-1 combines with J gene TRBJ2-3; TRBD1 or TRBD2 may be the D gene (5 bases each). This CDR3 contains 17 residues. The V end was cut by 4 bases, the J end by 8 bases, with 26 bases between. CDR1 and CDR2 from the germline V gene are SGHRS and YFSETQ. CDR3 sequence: CASSLAFGTQGQTTQYF. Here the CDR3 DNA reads TGCGCCAGCAGCCTCGCTTTCGGGACCCAAGGCCAGACTACGCAGTATTTT.

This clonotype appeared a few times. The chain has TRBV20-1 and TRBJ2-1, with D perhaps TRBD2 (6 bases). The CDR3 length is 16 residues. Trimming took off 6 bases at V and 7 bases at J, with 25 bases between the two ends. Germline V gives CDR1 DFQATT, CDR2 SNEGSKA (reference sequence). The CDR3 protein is CSAADPGLPLRNEQFF. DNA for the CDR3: TGCAGTGCCGCCGACCCGGGACTTCCCCTCCGTAATGAGCAGTTCTTC.

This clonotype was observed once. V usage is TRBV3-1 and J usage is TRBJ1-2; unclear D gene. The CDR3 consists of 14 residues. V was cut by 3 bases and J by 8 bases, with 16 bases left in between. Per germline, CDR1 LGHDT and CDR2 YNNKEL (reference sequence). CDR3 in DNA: TGTGCCAGCAGCCACCCCTCAGAGGGAGGCGGCTACACCTTC. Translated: CASSHPSEGGGYTF.